Given below is one T cell receptor (beta chain) in context. Its antigen is still unknown. This may be a read error: a much more frequent sequence differs by one nucleotide. The germline CDR1 and CDR2 sequences are LGHDT and YNNKEL (reference sequence). Between the trimmed V and J ends, which lost 4 bases and 7 bases, there was a span of 10 bases. The CDR3 consists of 12 residues. According to the study, TCR beta libraries were built with iRepertoire HTBI primers and CDR3-region Arm-PCR. TCRdb independently ran MiXCR on the multiplex PCR reads; one entry per CDR3 protein. The sample lists more than 350,000 distinct CDR3 sequences, 21% occurring once. As to time point: persistent/refractory GD, antithyroid drugs over 5 years with positive TRAb. Extracted RNA from PBMCs served as the source of the TCR library. This entry belongs to a study of regulatory T cells in long-lasting Graves disease. Study-level results: No thyroid tissue was studied; the work used peripheral blood only. Favoring TRBV28, TRBJ1-2 and TRBJ2-5 was a feature seen in persistent disease. Persistent Graves' patients possessed reduced TCR diversity relative to recently diagnosed ones.

Sample: peripheral blood mononuclear cells (PBMCs), taken when the disease was refractory, from a patient treated with antithyroid drugs. This chain uses TRBV3-1 with TRBJ1-1; perhaps TRBD1 as D (6 bases). The sequence came from a female donor with Graves disease. CDR3 nucleotides: TGTGCCAGCAGCCCTGGGACATTTGAAGCTTTCTTT. Its translation is CASSPGTFEAFF. The full variable domain, rest sourced from reference TRBV3-1 and TRBJ1-1, is DTAVSQTPKYLVTQMGNDKSIKCEQNLGHDTMYWYKQDSKKFLKIMFSYNNKELIINETVPNRFSPKSPDKAHLNLHINSLELGDSAVYFCASSPGTFEAFFGQGTRLTVV.